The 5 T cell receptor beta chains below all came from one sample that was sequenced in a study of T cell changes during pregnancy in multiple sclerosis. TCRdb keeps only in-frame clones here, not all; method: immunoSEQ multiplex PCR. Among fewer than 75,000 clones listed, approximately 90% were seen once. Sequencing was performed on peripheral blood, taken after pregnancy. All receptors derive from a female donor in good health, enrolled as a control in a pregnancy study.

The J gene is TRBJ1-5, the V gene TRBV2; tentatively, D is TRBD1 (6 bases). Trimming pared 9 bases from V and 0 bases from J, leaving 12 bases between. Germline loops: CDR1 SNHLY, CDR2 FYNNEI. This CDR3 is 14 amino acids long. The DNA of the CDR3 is TGTGCCAGTGGAGACAGGTATAGCAATCAGCCCCAGCATTTT. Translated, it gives CASGDRYSNQPQHF.

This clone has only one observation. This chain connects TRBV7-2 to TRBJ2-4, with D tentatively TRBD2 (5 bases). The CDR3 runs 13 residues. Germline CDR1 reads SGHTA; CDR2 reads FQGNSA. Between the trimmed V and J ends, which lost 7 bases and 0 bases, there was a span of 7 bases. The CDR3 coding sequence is TGTGCCAGCAAGGGAGTAGCCAAAAACATTCAGTACTTC. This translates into CASKGVAKNIQYF.

The CDR3 sequence is CASSFRGRGLQEAFF. The CDR3 coding sequence is TGTGCCAGCAGTTTCAGGGGGCGAGGACTCCAGGAAGCTTTCTTT. This chain uses TRBV6-8 with TRBJ1-1; 8 bases agree with TRBD1. The CDR3 runs 15 residues. V shed 4 bases and J 8 bases; nucleotides not matched to a gene: 12. Germline V gives CDR1 MNHGY, CDR2 SAAAGT.

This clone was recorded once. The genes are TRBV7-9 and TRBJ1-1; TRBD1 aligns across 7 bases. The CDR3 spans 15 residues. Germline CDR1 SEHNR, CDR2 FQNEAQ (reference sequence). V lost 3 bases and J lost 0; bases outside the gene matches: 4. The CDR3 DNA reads TGTGCCAGCAGCTTGTCCGGGACAGTGAACACTGAAGCTTTCTTT. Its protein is CASSLSGTVNTEAFF.

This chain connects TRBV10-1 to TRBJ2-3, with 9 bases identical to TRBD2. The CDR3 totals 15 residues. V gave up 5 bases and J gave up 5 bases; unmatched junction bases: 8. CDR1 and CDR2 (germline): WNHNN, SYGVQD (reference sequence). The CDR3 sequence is CASSLAGVFKDTQYF. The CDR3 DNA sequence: TGCGCCAGCAGTTTAGCGGGAGTGTTCAAAGATACGCAGTATTTT.